The sequence of this TCR beta chain was determined in a study of radiotherapy plus CTLA-4 blockade in lung cancer. The protocol was immunoSEQ multiplex PCR, while the TCRdb copy is restricted to in-frame clones and leaves out a portion. Of around 80,000 clones listed, around 83% are singletons. The V and J ends lost 5 bases and 2 bases respectively, with 21 bases between them. From germline, CDR1 is LNHNV and CDR2 YYDKDF (reference sequence). The CDR3 spans 17 residues. Study-level results: Reports identified early blood T cell clone dynamics, with interferon-beta, as the best response predictor.

About this clone itself: The target antigen is unknown.

The specimen was peripheral blood, collected from a patient treated with radiotherapy plus ipilimumab. The gene calls are TRBV15 and TRBJ1-2, with D unresolved. The sequence was obtained from a human donor with non-small cell lung cancer who had stable disease on radiotherapy plus ipilimumab. The CDR3 DNA is TGTGCCACCAGCGTTACTTCAAGGTGTGGAAAGAACTATGGCTACACCTTC. It is translated as CATSVTSRCGKNYGYTF.